This T cell receptor (beta chain) was identified during a study of metastatic and nonmetastatic thyroid tumors. On the study more broadly: Across blood and tumor or nodule tissue, repertoires from malignant and benign thyroid patients were compared with one another. Regarding the study as a whole: A significant increase in TCR beta diversity was reportedly seen in malignant thyroid tumors relative to benign nodules, in blood and tumor.

Methods used by the authors: Using the CDR3 differences seen across clinicopathological groups, the authors built a distant-metastasis classifier for papillary thyroid cancer, which was meant to discriminate distant-metastatic patients. TCRdb re-analyzed the PCR reads using MiXCR. These V and J calls rely on TCRdb rather than the paper's analysis. The repertoire holds roughly 13,000 clones, 28% seen once, with 12% in the top ten. All patients reached thyroid surgery having received no treatment beforehand. Notes on this clone: Its antigen is as yet unknown.

CDR3 size: 14 residues. Germline loops: CDR1 MNHNS, CDR2 SASEGT. V was clipped by 6 bases and J by 2 bases; unmatched bases: 4. The chain uses TRBV6-1 and TRBJ2-3; 8 bases are a match to TRBD2. Specimen: tumor tissue. The source of this sequence is a female donor with papillary thyroid cancer or a benign thyroid nodule (not recorded which). Some clones in this sample may be carry-over from other donors' samples. Here the CDR3 DNA reads TGTGCCAGCAGGAAGACTAGCGACACAGATACGCAGTATTTT. Translating it yields CASRKTSDTDTQYF.